A selection of T cell receptor beta chains follows, all from one sample in a study of cytomegalovirus exposure and HLA in healthy donors. This table comes from immunoSEQ multiplex PCR, and its TCRdb copy is limited to in-frame clones, with some not included. The repertoire holds fewer than 200,000 clones, with under 90% as singletons. Sequencing was carried out using PBMCs. All receptors derive from a male donor in good health and CMV-seronegative. Both conserved end residues are part of each CDR3. The D gene is left open where the match is weak. Expanded clones are given a class, and other clones once, few, many or no size at all.

clone size	J gene	D gene	V gene	CDR3 length	CDR3 protein	CDR3 DNA
-	TRBJ2-7	-	TRBV13	16	CASSLGIAARDYEQYF	TGTGCCAGCAGCTTAGGTATAGCGGCTAGGGATTACGAGCAGTACTTC
-	TRBJ2-3	TRBD2	TRBV5-4	18	CASSAASGLAGHTDTQYF	TGTGCCAGCAGCGCCGCCTCGGGACTAGCGGGACACACAGATACGCAGTATTTT
-	TRBJ2-3	-	TRBV9	17	CASSAPLRREFTDTQYF	TGTGCCAGCAGCGCCCCATTGAGGAGGGAGTTCACAGATACGCAGTATTTT
-	TRBJ1-1	TRBD1	TRBV10-1	17	CASSTRLTGRLNTEAFF	TGCGCCAGCAGCACCCGCCTGACAGGGCGGCTGAACACTGAAGCTTTCTTT
-	TRBJ2-3	TRBD1	TRBV18	18	CASSPNRGGNETTDTQYF	TGTGCCAGCTCACCAAACAGGGGTGGGAACGAGACCACAGATACGCAGTATTTT
-	TRBJ1-3	-	TRBV9	15	CASSVGASSGNTIYF	TGTGCCAGCAGCGTAGGGGCCAGCTCTGGAAACACCATATATTTT
-	TRBJ2-1	TRBD2	TRBV13	16	CASTPPLAGGRNEQFF	TGTGCCAGCACCCCCCCACTAGCGGGGGGGCGCAATGAGCAGTTCTTC
-	TRBJ1-2	-	TRBV15	15	CATSRDSDSSRGYTF	TGTGCCACCAGCAGAGACTCTGACAGTTCCCGCGGCTACACCTTC
-	TRBJ2-5	-	TRBV5-1	15	CASSLQGGWQETQYF	TGCGCCAGCAGCTTGCAGGGGGGCTGGCAAGAGACCCAGTACTTC
few	TRBJ2-7	TRBD1	TRBV7-2	15	CASSLGTGRSYEQYF	TGTGCCAGCAGCCTTGGGACAGGGCGATCCTACGAGCAGTACTTC
-	TRBJ2-2	TRBD1	TRBV15	12	CGTGQAFGELFF	TGTGGGACGGGACAGGCCTTCGGGGAGCTGTTTTTT
-	TRBJ2-3	TRBD2	TRBV5-1	16	CASSSRLAGGTDTQYF	TGCGCCAGCAGCTCCAGACTAGCGGGGGGTACAGATACGCAGTATTTT
-	TRBJ2-3	TRBD2	TRBV9	16	CASSVGSGGGTDTQYF	TGTGCCAGCAGCGTAGGATCGGGGGGGGGAACAGATACGCAGTATTTT
once	TRBJ2-1	TRBD2	TRBV18	14	CATTGLAGDNEQFF	TGTGCCACCACTGGACTAGCGGGAGACAATGAGCAGTTCTTC
few	TRBJ2-1	TRBD2	TRBV7-6	16	CASSLSLSRGSNEQFF	TGTGCCAGCAGCCTAAGCCTCTCGCGGGGGAGCAATGAGCAGTTCTTC
few	TRBJ2-7	TRBD1	TRBV9	15	CASSAQTGTGNEQYF	TGTGCCAGCAGCGCCCAAACCGGGACAGGGAACGAGCAGTACTTC
-	TRBJ1-4	-	TRBV7-9	15	CSSSLSGATNEKLFF	TGTTCCAGCAGCCTAAGCGGTGCCACTAATGAAAAACTGTTTTTT
few	TRBJ2-2	-	TRBV6-4	15	CASSERGGSTGELFF	TGTGCCAGCAGTGAGAGGGGAGGAAGCACCGGGGAGCTGTTTTTT
-	TRBJ2-1	TRBD1	TRBV19	15	CASRLLGQGDGEQFF	TGTGCCAGTAGGTTGTTGGGACAGGGTGATGGTGAGCAGTTCTTC
-	TRBJ2-5	-	TRBV30	15	CAWSAQGRRQETQYF	TGTGCCTGGAGTGCGCAGGGCCGGAGACAAGAGACCCAGTACTTC
-	TRBJ2-5	-	TRBV30	14	CAYAPQGRQETQYF	TGTGCCTACGCCCCCCAGGGTCGCCAAGAGACCCAGTACTTC
once	TRBJ1-5	TRBD1	TRBV7-2	14	CASSLAGQSQPQHF	TGTGCCAGCAGCTTAGCGGGACAGAGTCAGCCCCAGCATTTT
-	TRBJ2-7	TRBD1	TRBV6-6	13	CASTPDRGGEQYF	TGTGCCAGCACCCCGGACAGGGGAGGGGAGCAGTACTTC
-	TRBJ1-1	TRBD1	TRBV9	15	CASSEGQGPYTEAFF	TGTGCCAGCAGCGAGGGACAGGGACCCTACACTGAAGCTTTCTTT
-	TRBJ2-2	TRBD1	TRBV27	16	CASSLPGQGIRGELFF	TGTGCCAGCAGTTTGCCGGGACAGGGGATTCGAGGGGAGCTGTTTTTT
-	TRBJ2-3	-	TRBV5-6	16	CASSFLSETRTDTQYF	TGTGCCAGCAGCTTTCTGTCAGAGACTCGCACAGATACGCAGTATTTT
-	TRBJ2-7	TRBD1	TRBV6-4	14	CASSEGQPTHEQYF	TGTGCCAGCAGTGAGGGACAGCCAACCCACGAGCAGTACTTC
-	TRBJ1-6	TRBD1	TRBV27	20	CASSWGTGGEFGSYNSPLHF	TGTGCCAGCAGTTGGGGGACAGGGGGGGAATTCGGGTCCTATAATTCACCCCTCCACTTT
-	TRBJ2-7	TRBD2	TRBV7-8	19	CASSLIPRKSGGDSYEQYF	TGTGCCAGCAGCTTAATACCTCGCAAAAGCGGGGGGGACTCCTACGAGCAGTACTTC
once	TRBJ1-4	TRBD1	TRBV19	16	CASSIRDRAVREKLFF	TGTGCCAGTAGTATCCGGGACAGGGCCGTTCGTGAAAAACTGTTTTTT
-	TRBJ1-1	-	TRBV20-1	11	CSERGGTEAFF	TGCAGCGAAAGGGGTGGCACTGAAGCTTTCTTT
-	TRBJ2-7	-	TRBV7-2	14	CASSQDRTGYEQYF	TGTGCCAGCAGCCAAGACAGGACCGGGTACGAGCAGTACTTC
-	TRBJ1-2	-	TRBV6-5	14	CASSYSELNYGYTF	TGTGCCAGCAGTTACTCGGAGCTTAACTATGGCTACACCTTC
-	TRBJ2-3	-	TRBV10-3	11	CASYGTDTQYF	TGTGCCAGTTATGGCACAGATACGCAGTATTTT
-	TRBJ2-2	-	TRBV18	15	CASSLGQPNTGELFF	TGTGCCAGCTCCTTAGGACAACCGAACACCGGGGAGCTGTTTTTT
once	TRBJ1-2	TRBD1	TRBV7-9	13	CASSRGTGDGYTF	TGTGCCAGCAGCCGTGGGACAGGGGATGGCTACACCTTC
-	TRBJ2-1	TRBD2	TRBV2	15	CASSATSGDYNEQFF	TGTGCCAGCAGCGCTACTAGCGGGGACTACAATGAGCAGTTCTTC
-	TRBJ1-5	-	TRBV6-1	15	CASSATSGPQGPQHF	TGTGCCAGCAGTGCCACGTCCGGGCCCCAGGGGCCCCAGCATTTT
-	TRBJ2-5	TRBD2	TRBV7-6	17	CASSARGGPTGVETQYF	TGTGCCAGCAGCGCCCGCGGGGGTCCAACTGGGGTAGAGACCCAGTACTTC
-	TRBJ2-1	TRBD2	TRBV29-1	18	CSGVTSGGPFRSYNEQFF	TGCAGCGGTGTGACTAGCGGGGGCCCCTTTCGCTCCTACAATGAGCAGTTCTTC
-	TRBJ1-2	TRBD1	TRBV6-1	15	CASRLSDRGSYGYTF	TGTGCCAGCAGACTTTCAGACAGGGGTTCCTATGGCTACACCTTC
-	TRBJ2-7	-	TRBV28	15	CASSSLPGAATEQYF	TGTGCCAGCAGTTCACTACCCGGCGCGGCGACCGAGCAGTACTTC
once	TRBJ2-7	-	TRBV10-3	13	CAISEGHSYEQYF	TGTGCCATCAGTGAGGGACACTCCTACGAGCAGTACTTC
few	TRBJ2-3	-	TRBV14	15	CASRPGVLGTDTQYF	TGTGCCAGCAGACCGGGGGTTCTCGGCACAGATACGCAGTATTTT
-	TRBJ1-4	-	TRBV29-1	15	CSVEVFSATNEKLFF	TGCAGCGTTGAAGTTTTCAGTGCAACTAATGAAAAACTGTTTTTT
-	TRBJ2-1	-	TRBV21-1	15	CASSKPLAGHCEQFF	TGTGCCAGCAGCAAGCCACTAGCTGGGCATTGTGAGCAGTTCTTC
-	TRBJ2-5	TRBD1	TRBV4-3	15	CASSQELEGAGTQYF	TGCGCCAGCAGCCAAGAGCTCGAGGGGGCCGGTACCCAGTACTTC
-	TRBJ1-6	-	TRBV11-2	14	CAGSLAGSNSPLHF	TGTGCCGGCAGTCTAGCGGGGAGTAATTCACCCCTCCACTTT
-	TRBJ2-3	TRBD1	TRBV27	15	CASRLDRGPTDTQYF	TGTGCCAGCAGGCTGGACAGGGGGCCAACAGATACGCAGTATTTT
-	TRBJ2-3	TRBD2	TRBV19	17	CASSTIAGGRGTDTQYF	TGTGCCAGTAGTACTATAGCGGGAGGAAGAGGGACAGATACGCAGTATTTT
once	TRBJ1-5	-	TRBV10-3	13	CAISNQGNQPQHF	TGTGCCATCAGTAACCAGGGGAATCAGCCCCAGCATTTT
-	TRBJ2-2	-	TRBV15	16	CATSTRRAPNTGELFF	TGTGCCACCAGCACAAGGCGGGCCCCGAACACCGGGGAGCTGTTTTTT
-	TRBJ2-1	-	TRBV7-2	13	CASSLMLADEQFF	TGTGCCAGCAGCTTGATGTTGGCAGATGAGCAGTTCTTC
-	TRBJ1-1	TRBD1	TRBV5-6	14	CASSLWDRVTEAFF	TGTGCCAGCAGCCTCTGGGACAGGGTTACTGAAGCTTTCTTT
-	TRBJ2-7	-	TRBV27	12	CASSFEGYEQYF	TGTGCCAGCAGTTTTGAGGGTTACGAGCAGTACTTC